This is a list of T cell receptor beta chains from one sample in a study of CD4 T cell repertoires in COVID-19. Using immunoSEQ multiplex PCR, the repertoire was profiled, and TCRdb retains in-frame clones only, with some absent. The table lists around 25,000 clones, about 93% of them singletons, with over 0.55% in the top ten. Material: circulating follicular helper CD4+ T cells (cTfh) from blood, obtained before the COVID-19 pandemic. Receptors originate from a human donor who had COVID-19. The CDR3 runs from the conserved cysteine through the conserved F or W. The D gene is left open where the match is weak.

>TRBD1|TRBV5-1|TRBJ1-6
CASSGEGAKSPLHF
TGCGCCAGCAGCGGCGAGGGGGCCAAATCACCCCTCCACTTT
>-|TRBV6-4|TRBJ2-2
CASRQGNTGELFF
TGTGCCAGCAGACAGGGGAACACCGGGGAGCTGTTTTTT
>TRBD2|TRBV5-1|TRBJ2-7
CASSTGTSGSSYEQYF
TGCGCCAGCAGCACAGGGACTAGCGGGAGCTCCTACGAGCAGTACTTC
>-|TRBV6-6|TRBJ1-2
CASSYGENYGYTF
TGTGCCAGCAGTTACGGAGAGAACTATGGCTACACCTTC
>TRBD2|TRBV7-9|TRBJ2-1
CASSLPVLAGGGDNEQFF
TGTGCCAGCAGCTTACCGGTCTTAGCGGGGGGAGGTGACAATGAGCAGTTCTTC
>-|TRBV6-5|TRBJ2-7
CASSNRFGSLGQYF
TGTGCCAGCAGTAACCGATTCGGGAGTTTGGGGCAGTACTTC
>-|TRBV18|TRBJ1-3
CASSPLGENTIYF
TGTGCCAGCTCACCACTGGGAGAAAACACCATATATTTT
>-|TRBV7-6|TRBJ1-1
CASSPGIGRGTEAFF
TGTGCCAGCAGCCCCGGTATAGGGAGGGGCACTGAAGCTTTCTTT
>TRBD1|TRBV7-9|TRBJ1-5
CASSLGDRENQPQHF
TGTGCCAGCAGCTTAGGAGACAGGGAAAATCAGCCCCAGCATTTT
>-|TRBV6-1|TRBJ1-5
CASSVGDNQPQHF
TGTGCCAGCAGTGTAGGGGACAATCAGCCCCAGCATTTT
>-|TRBV30|TRBJ2-2
CAWRISYYTGELFF
TGTGCCTGGAGAATTAGCTACTATACCGGGGAGCTGTTTTTT
>TRBD1|TRBV7-9|TRBJ1-6
CASSPGTGDNSPLHF
TGTGCCAGCAGCCCGGGGACAGGCGATAATTCACCCCTCCACTTT
>-|TRBV10-2|TRBJ2-2
CASSESGVSGELFF
TGCGCCAGCAGTGAGAGCGGAGTGTCGGGGGAGCTGTTTTTT
>-|TRBV20-1|TRBJ1-1
CSAGRDTEAFF
TGCAGTGCTGGGAGGGACACTGAAGCTTTCTTT
>-|TRBV10-3|TRBJ1-2
CAISEGANRGYTF
TGTGCCATCAGTGAGGGGGCGAATCGAGGCTACACCTTC
>-|TRBV19|TRBJ1-2
CASSIGDTTNYGYTF
TGTGCCAGTAGTATAGGAGACACCACTAACTATGGCTACACCTTC
>-|TRBV5-5|TRBJ1-2
CASSLAGAGLGYTF
TGTGCCAGCAGCTTGGCGGGTGCAGGGTTAGGCTACACCTTC